The rows below give T cell receptor beta chains drawn from one sample of a study of T cells in Graves' hyperthyroidism and ophthalmopathy. A single record per CDR3 protein comes from TCRdb applying MiXCR to the multiplex PCR reads. The data show over 400,000 distinct CDR3 sequences, with about 15% seen just once and roughly 13% held by the top ten. Material for sequencing was blood. Every receptor here comes from a man between 18 and 35 years old with Graves' ophthalmopathy. Each CDR3 is given with its conserved first and last residue. The D gene is left open where the match is weak. Expanded clones are given a class, and other clones once, few, many or no size at all.

j_call v_call clone_size d_call cdr3_nt cdr3_aa
TRBJ2-2 TRBV2 NA NA TGTGCCAGCAGTGAGGAACTTACCACCGGGGAGCTGTTTTTT CASSEELTTGELFF
TRBJ2-2 TRBV30 many NA TGTGCCTGGAGTGCCCGTACAGGGTACACCGGGGAGCTGTTTTTT CAWSARTGYTGELFF
TRBJ2-5 TRBV30 NA NA TGTGCCTGGAGTTACCGCTCGATGGAGGAGACCCAGTACTTC CAWSYRSMEETQYF
TRBJ2-1 TRBV3-1 many NA TGTGCCAGCAGCCCAACCCTGACTAGTTACAATGAGCAGTTCTTC CASSPTLTSYNEQFF
TRBJ2-6 TRBV6-4 few NA TGTGCCAGCAGTGACTCGGGAGGGGGTACTGGGGCCAACGTCCTGACTTTC CASSDSGGGTGANVLTF
TRBJ2-7 TRBV20-1 few NA TGCAGTGCCCCTACCCTGACTTTTTCCTACGAGCAGTACTTC CSAPTLTFSYEQYF
TRBJ1-1 TRBV19 once TRBD1 TGTGCCAGTAGTAGTCGGGACAGGGTGAACACTGAAGCTTTCTTT CASSSRDRVNTEAFF
TRBJ2-5 TRBV27 NA TRBD2 TGTGCCAGCAGTTTAACCCTGACTAGCGGGGAGGCCCAGTACTTC CASSLTLTSGEAQYF
TRBJ2-5 TRBV30 many NA TGTGCCTGGAGTGTGGGTCAGACGGACCAAGAGACCCAGTACTTC CAWSVGQTDQETQYF
TRBJ2-1 TRBV6-1 many NA TGTGCCAGCAGTCAGGGGTTTAACGATGAGCAGTTCTTC CASSQGFNDEQFF
TRBJ2-7 TRBV11-2 many NA TGTGCCAGCAGCTTAGATCCCGGACTCACCTACGAGCAGTACTTC CASSLDPGLTYEQYF
TRBJ2-5 TRBV11-2 many NA TGTGCCAGCAGCATCGCCATTCTAGAGTCAAAGACCCAGTACTTC CASSIAILESKTQYF
TRBJ2-3 TRBV5-1 many NA TGCGCCAGCAGTAGAGACGAGGGCACAGATACGCAGTATTTT CASSRDEGTDTQYF
TRBJ2-7 TRBV6-1 many TRBD1 TGTGCCAGCAAACCTGGGGACAGAGACTACGAGCAGTACTTC CASKPGDRDYEQYF
TRBJ2-3 TRBV11-2 many NA TGTGCCAGCAGCCCGATAGAGCCAGATACGCAGTATTTT CASSPIEPDTQYF
TRBJ2-7 TRBV5-1 NA NA TGCGCCAGCAGCCCGCGGGGACCCGACGAGCAGTACTTC CASSPRGPDEQYF
TRBJ2-7 TRBV9 many TRBD2 TGTGCCAGCAGCGTAGCGCTAGCGGGGGACTACGAGCAGTACTTC CASSVALAGDYEQYF
TRBJ2-5 TRBV4-1 many NA TGCGCCAGCAGCCAATGGGTGGACCAAGAGACCCAGTACTTC CASSQWVDQETQYF
TRBJ2-5 TRBV11-2 NA TRBD2 TGTGCCAGCAGCTTAGGGTTGCTAGCGGGGGGTTCGGGAGAGACCCAGTACTTC CASSLGLLAGGSGETQYF
TRBJ2-7 TRBV3-1 many NA TGTGCCAGCAGCCGAGGGACCTTGACGCCCTACGAGCAGTACTTC CASSRGTLTPYEQYF
TRBJ1-3 TRBV19 NA NA TGTGCCAGTAGGAACGGGACAACTGGAAACACCATATATTTT CASRNGTTGNTIYF
TRBJ2-5 TRBV19 NA TRBD2 TGTGCCAGTAGTAGGAGGCGGCTAGCGGAAGAGACCCAGTACTTC CASSRRRLAEETQYF
TRBJ1-1 TRBV6-1 many NA TGTGCCAGCAGTGAAGCGCCCGGGGGCCTGAGGGCTTTCTTT CASSEAPGGLRAFF
TRBJ2-5 TRBV25-1 few TRBD1 TGTGCCAAAACCGGGACAGATAATTCGGGCGAAGAGACCCAGTACTTC CAKTGTDNSGEETQYF
TRBJ2-2 TRBV12-3/TRBV12-4 NA TRBD2 TGTGCCAGCAGTTCCCCGGGACTAGCGGGAAATATCTTGAACACCGGGGAGCTGTTTTTT CASSSPGLAGNILNTGELFF
TRBJ2-7 TRBV5-1 many TRBD2 TGCGCCAGCAGCTTAGCCGGGCTGACCGGGGGGAACTCCTACGAGCAGTACTTC CASSLAGLTGGNSYEQYF
TRBJ2-7 TRBV11-2 many NA TGTGCCAGCAGGGATTTGGGGGGAGAGTTATCCTACGAGCAGTACTTC CASRDLGGELSYEQYF
TRBJ2-2 TRBV12-3/TRBV12-4 many NA TGTGCCAGCAGTTTTCCTAACAGGAACACCGGGGAGCTGTTTTTT CASSFPNRNTGELFF
TRBJ2-3 TRBV5-1 many NA TGCGCCAGCCGTGGGTATGGCCAGGATACGCAGTATTTT CASRGYGQDTQYF
TRBJ2-3 TRBV5-1 many NA TGCGCCAGCAGCGCCGGGGAGCCGAATACGCAGTATTTT CASSAGEPNTQYF
TRBJ1-4 TRBV15 few NA TGTGCCACCAGCCCCCCGGACCGGGAAAAACTGTTTTTT CATSPPDREKLFF
TRBJ1-1 TRBV6-1 many NA TGTGCCAGCACTAAATTCCGCCGGGGGCCCGACACTGAAGCTTTCTTT CASTKFRRGPDTEAFF
TRBJ1-2 TRBV6-1 many NA TGTGCCAGCAGTTATCGGCCACTCTGGGACTATGGCTACACCTTC CASSYRPLWDYGYTF
TRBJ2-7 TRBV18 few NA TGTGCCAGCTCACCAGTTCCCGGGAGTAGCGCCTACGAGCAGTACTTC CASSPVPGSSAYEQYF
TRBJ2-3 TRBV11-2 NA TRBD2 TGTGCCAGCAGCTTGGTCCGGCTAGCGGGAGGGCCGCATACGCAGTATTTT CASSLVRLAGGPHTQYF
TRBJ2-5 TRBV9 NA TRBD2 TGTGCCAGCAGTGACCGCCTAGCGGGGGTAAAGACCCAGTACTTC CASSDRLAGVKTQYF
TRBJ1-4 TRBV14 few TRBD1 TGTGCCAGCAGCCAAGAGGGACAGGGGAGTCGGGGAAAACTGTTTTTT CASSQEGQGSRGKLFF
TRBJ2-3 TRBV20-1 many TRBD1 TGCAGTGCTAGAGACCATGTGGACAGGGTTCACAGGGATACGCAGTATTTT CSARDHVDRVHRDTQYF
TRBJ1-2 TRBV7-9 many NA TGTGCCAGCAGTATCCAATACCTAACACAGAAGGGCTATGGCTACACCTTC CASSIQYLTQKGYGYTF
TRBJ1-1 TRBV19 NA NA TGTGCCAGTAGTATAGGGGTTGGCACTGAAGCTTTCTTT CASSIGVGTEAFF
TRBJ2-1 TRBV11-2 few NA TGCGCCAGCAGGCTCCGGGAGCACGTAGACAATGAGCAGTTCTTC CASRLREHVDNEQFF
TRBJ2-1 TRBV5-1 many NA TGCGCCAGCAGCGACCCTTCCATAAATGAGCAGTTCTTC CASSDPSINEQFF
TRBJ2-1 TRBV5-1 many NA TGCGCCAGCAGCTTGATGTGGTCCTACAATGAGCAGTTCTTC CASSLMWSYNEQFF
TRBJ2-7 TRBV27 many TRBD2 TGTGCCAGCAGTTTACGGGACTACTACGAGCAGTACTTC CASSLRDYYEQYF
TRBJ2-1 TRBV7-2 many TRBD2 TGTGCCAGCAGCTTTACTAGCGGGGGAGGAGGTGAGCAGTTCTTC CASSFTSGGGGEQFF
TRBJ2-7 TRBV3-1 many NA TGTGCCAGCAGCCAAGTTAGGCACGAGCAGTACTTC CASSQVRHEQYF
TRBJ2-2 TRBV19 NA NA TGTGCCAGTAGAAGGGGGGCGAACACCGGGGAGCTGTTTTTT CASRRGANTGELFF
TRBJ1-6 TRBV27 many NA TGTGCCAGCAGTATTCCGGGACCCAACCGGTCACCCCTCCACTTT CASSIPGPNRSPLHF
TRBJ2-5 TRBV6-1 NA TRBD2 TGTGCCAGCATCATAAGCGGGGGGGAGACCCAGTACTTC CASIISGGETQYF
TRBJ2-1 TRBV18 NA TRBD2 TGTGCCAGCCGCACCGGGACTACGGTCAATGAGCAGTTCTTC CASRTGTTVNEQFF
TRBJ2-7 TRBV5-1 many NA TGCGCCAGCAGCTTGCTTCTGTCCGACGAGCAGTACTTC CASSLLLSDEQYF
TRBJ2-7 TRBV6-1 many NA TGTGCCAGCAGTGCCGGGACCCCGGCCTACGAGCAGTACTTC CASSAGTPAYEQYF
TRBJ2-7 TRBV10-3 few NA TGTGCCACCCTGCGGCCGGGAGTGACCTACGAGCAGTACTTC CATLRPGVTYEQYF
TRBJ1-1 TRBV27 NA TRBD1 TGTGCCAGCAGTTCCGGGACAGGGGGCGAGAACACTGAAGCTTTCTTT CASSSGTGGENTEAFF
TRBJ1-4 TRBV7-8 few NA TGTGCCAGCAGCTTAGTGCGGGGGGGAACAACTAATGAAAAACTGTTTTTT CASSLVRGGTTNEKLFF
TRBJ1-2 TRBV18 few TRBD1 TGTGCCAGCTCACCGAGGGACAGGGCCTATGGCTACACCTTC CASSPRDRAYGYTF
TRBJ2-7 TRBV7-9 many NA TGTGCCAGCAATCTCGAGACTTCTTACGAGCAGTACTTC CASNLETSYEQYF
TRBJ1-1 TRBV11-3 many NA TGTGCCAGCAGCTTTACCCGGGCCACTGAAGCTTTCTTT CASSFTRATEAFF
TRBJ2-7 TRBV5-8 few NA TGTGCCAGCACCCAGTTCGGTTACTACGAGCAGTACTTC CASTQFGYYEQYF
TRBJ1-5 TRBV3-1 many NA TGTGCCAGCAGCCTCGGGACAAGCGGACAGCCCCAGCATTTT CASSLGTSGQPQHF